The rows below give T cell receptor beta chains drawn from one sample of a study of human T cells and chemical hapten exposure. TCRdb re-analysed the RACE reads in MiXCR, keeping a single row per CDR3 protein. The table has approximately 110,000 distinct CDR3 sequences, less than 45% seen once. Sequences were derived from whole blood, sampled in connection with sensitization to the hapten diphenylcyclopropenone (DPC). These receptors came from a man in his forties or fifties with alopecia areata. Some clones in this sample may be carry-over from other donors' samples. CDR3s include the opening cysteine and the closing phenylalanine or tryptophan. D genes are given only for firm matches. Size is stated for part of the rows, as once, few or many counts, or as a class when the clone is expanded.

size,J,D,V,CDR3,DNA
-,TRBJ2-1,TRBD2,TRBV11-3,CASSLSGRLAGDPYNEQFF,TGTGCCAGCAGCTTGAGCGGGAGACTAGCGGGAGACCCCTACAATGAGCAGTTCTTC
-,TRBJ2-3,TRBD2,TRBV29-1,CSAPLAGGGDTQYF,TGCAGCGCCCCCCTAGCGGGGGGAGGAGATACGCAGTATTTT
few,TRBJ1-2,TRBD1,TRBV29-1,CSVGTGVDYGYTF,TGCAGCGTTGGGACAGGGGTCGACTATGGCTACACCTTC
-,TRBJ2-5,TRBD1,TRBV28,CASSFSLTGGQETQYF,TGTGCCAGCAGTTTTAGTTTAACAGGGGGTCAGGAGACCCAGTACTTC
few,TRBJ1-1,TRBD1,TRBV28,CASSLDGTGNTEAFF,TGTGCCAGCAGTTTGGACGGGACAGGAAACACTGAAGCTTTCTTT
few,TRBJ2-1,-,TRBV29-1,CSVENEQFF,TGCAGCGTTGAAAATGAGCAGTTCTTC
-,TRBJ1-5,-,TRBV6-1,CASRSAGLGNQPQHF,TGTGCCAGCAGGAGCGCCGGGTTGGGGAATCAGCCCCAGCATTTT
-,TRBJ2-1,-,TRBV29-1,CSVIRLNEQFF,TGCAGCGTTATCAGACTGAATGAGCAGTTCTTC
few,TRBJ1-5,-,TRBV6-2/TRBV6-3,CASSRRDSNQPQHF,TGTGCCAGCAGTCGGAGGGATAGCAATCAGCCCCAGCATTTT
few,TRBJ1-2,-,TRBV11-1,CASSFASNYGYTF,TGTGCCAGCAGCTTCGCAAGTAACTATGGCTACACCTTC
few,TRBJ1-3,TRBD1,TRBV2,CASRPGQGLPSSGNTIYF,TGTGCCAGCAGACCGGGACAGGGACTACCCAGCTCTGGAAACACCATATATTTT
few,TRBJ2-2,TRBD1,TRBV7-2,CASSLRAGTGQTGELFF,TGTGCCAGCAGCTTGCGGGCCGGGACAGGGCAGACCGGGGAGCTGTTTTTT
-,TRBJ2-5,TRBD1,TRBV7-2,CASSFWTGGRETQYF,TGTGCCAGCAGCTTCTGGACAGGGGGACGAGAGACCCAGTACTTC
-,TRBJ1-2,-,TRBV27,CASSSQGGVNYGYTF,TGTGCCAGCAGTTCCCAGGGAGGGGTAAACTATGGCTACACCTTC
-,TRBJ2-3,-,TRBV6-2/TRBV6-3,CASSSGQGTDTQYF,TGTGCCAGCAGTTCCGGGCAAGGCACAGATACGCAGTATTTT
-,TRBJ2-7,-,TRBV6-2/TRBV6-3,CASTDPGPGYEQYF,TGTGCCAGCACAGACCCCGGTCCGGGCTACGAGCAGTACTTC
-,TRBJ2-5,-,TRBV29-1,CSVTATAGWQETQYF,TGCAGCGTCACCGCGACGGCGGGGTGGCAAGAGACCCAGTACTTC
-,TRBJ2-5,TRBD1,TRBV12-3/TRBV12-4,CASSPGQGPIETQYF,TGTGCCAGCAGTCCTGGACAGGGGCCAATAGAGACCCAGTACTTC
-,TRBJ2-1,-,TRBV20-1,CSASRGPEQFF,TGCAGTGCTAGTCGAGGGCCTGAGCAGTTCTTC
-,TRBJ2-1,-,TRBV20-1,CSALPIAISYNEQFF,TGCAGTGCCCTACCGATAGCGATTTCCTACAATGAGCAGTTCTTC
few,TRBJ2-7,TRBD2,TRBV10-3,CAISVTAGEAHEQYF,TGTGCCATCAGTGTTACAGCGGGAGAGGCGCACGAGCAGTACTTC
few,TRBJ2-7,-,TRBV20-1,CSAERYSYEQYF,TGCAGTGCTGAGCGGTACTCCTACGAGCAGTACTTC
-,TRBJ1-4,-,TRBV27,CASSPRSSGGYEKLFF,TGTGCCAGCAGTCCCCGGTCGTCCGGGGGTTATGAAAAACTGTTTTTT
few,TRBJ2-3,-,TRBV29-1,CSVEGVATDTQYF,TGCAGCGTTGAGGGGGTCGCCACAGATACGCAGTATTTT